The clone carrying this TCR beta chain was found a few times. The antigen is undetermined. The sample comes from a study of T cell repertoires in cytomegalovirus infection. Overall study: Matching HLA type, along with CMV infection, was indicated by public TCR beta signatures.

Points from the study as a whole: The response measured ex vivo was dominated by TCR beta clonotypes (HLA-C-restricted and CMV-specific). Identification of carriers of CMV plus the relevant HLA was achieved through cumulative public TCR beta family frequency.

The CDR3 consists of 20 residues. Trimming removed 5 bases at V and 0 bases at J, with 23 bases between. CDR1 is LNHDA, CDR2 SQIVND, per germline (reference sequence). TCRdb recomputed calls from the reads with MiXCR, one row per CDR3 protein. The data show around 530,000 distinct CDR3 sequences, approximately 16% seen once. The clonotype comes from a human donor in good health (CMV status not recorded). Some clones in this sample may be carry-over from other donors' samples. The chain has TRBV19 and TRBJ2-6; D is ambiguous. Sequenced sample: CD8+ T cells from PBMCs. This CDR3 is CASSASGYWYQSSGANVLTF. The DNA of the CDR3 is TGTGCCAGTAGTGCAAGTGGATATTGGTACCAGAGCTCTGGGGCCAACGTCCTGACTTTC.